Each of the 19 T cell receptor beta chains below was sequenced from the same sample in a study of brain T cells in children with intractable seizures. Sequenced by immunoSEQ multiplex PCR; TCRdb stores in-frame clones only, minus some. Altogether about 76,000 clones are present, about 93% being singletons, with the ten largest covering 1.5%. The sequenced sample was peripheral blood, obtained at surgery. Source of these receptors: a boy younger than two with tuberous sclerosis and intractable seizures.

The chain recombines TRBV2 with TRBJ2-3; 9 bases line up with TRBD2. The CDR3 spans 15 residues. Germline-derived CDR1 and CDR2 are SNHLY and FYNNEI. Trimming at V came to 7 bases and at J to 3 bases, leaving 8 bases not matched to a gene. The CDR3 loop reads CASIPIAGETDTQYF. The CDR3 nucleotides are TGTGCCAGCATTCCAATAGCGGGGGAGACAGATACGCAGTATTTT. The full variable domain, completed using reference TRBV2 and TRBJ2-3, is EPEVTQTPSHQVTQMGQEVILRCVPISNHLYFYWYRQILGQKVEFLVSFYNNEISEKSEIFDDQFSVERPDGSNFTLKIRSTKLEDSAMYFCASIPIAGETDTQYFGPGTRLTVL.

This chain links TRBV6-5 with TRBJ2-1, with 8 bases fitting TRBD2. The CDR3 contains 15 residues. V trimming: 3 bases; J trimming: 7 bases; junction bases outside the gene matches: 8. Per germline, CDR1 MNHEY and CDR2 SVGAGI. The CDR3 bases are TGTGCCAGCAGTTATACGTCGGGGGGGCCGAATGAGCAGTTCTTC. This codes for CASSYTSGGPNEQFF.

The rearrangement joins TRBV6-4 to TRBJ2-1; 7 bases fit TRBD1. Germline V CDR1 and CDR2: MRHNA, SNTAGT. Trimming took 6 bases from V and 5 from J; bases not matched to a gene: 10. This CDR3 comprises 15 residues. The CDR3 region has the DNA TGTGCCAGCAGCGGGGACAGTCGACCCCACAATGAGCAGTTCTTC. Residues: CASSGDSRPHNEQFF.

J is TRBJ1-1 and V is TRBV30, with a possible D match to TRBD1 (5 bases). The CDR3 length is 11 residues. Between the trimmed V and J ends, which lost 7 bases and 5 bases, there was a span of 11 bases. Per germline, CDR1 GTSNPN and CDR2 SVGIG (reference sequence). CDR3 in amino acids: CAFDRGTEAFF. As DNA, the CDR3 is TGTGCCTTCGACCGGGGGACTGAAGCTTTCTTT. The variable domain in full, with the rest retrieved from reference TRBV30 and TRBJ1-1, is SQTIHQWPATLVQPVGSPLSLECTVEGTSNPNLYWYRQAAGRGLQLLFYSVGIGQISSEVPQNLSASRPQDRQFILSSKKLLLSDSGFYLCAFDRGTEAFFGQGTRLTVV.

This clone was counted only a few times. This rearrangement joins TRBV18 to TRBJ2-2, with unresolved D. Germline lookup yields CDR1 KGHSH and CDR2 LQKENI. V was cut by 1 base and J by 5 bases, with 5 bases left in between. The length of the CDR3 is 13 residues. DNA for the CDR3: TGTGCCAGCTCACCACAGAAGACCGGGGAGCTGTTTTTT. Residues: CASSPQKTGELFF.

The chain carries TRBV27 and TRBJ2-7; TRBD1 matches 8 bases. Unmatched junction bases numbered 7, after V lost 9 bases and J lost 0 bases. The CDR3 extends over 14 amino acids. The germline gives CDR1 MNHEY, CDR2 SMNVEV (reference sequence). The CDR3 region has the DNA TGTGCCAGTCGAGAGACAGGGGTCTCCTACGAGCAGTACTTC. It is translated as CASRETGVSYEQYF.

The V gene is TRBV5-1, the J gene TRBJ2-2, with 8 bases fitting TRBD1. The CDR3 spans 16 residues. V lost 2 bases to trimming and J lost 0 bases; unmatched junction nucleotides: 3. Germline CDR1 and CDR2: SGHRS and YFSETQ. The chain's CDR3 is CASSLLQGANTGELFF. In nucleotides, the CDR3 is TGCGCCAGCAGCTTACTACAGGGGGCGAACACCGGGGAGCTGTTTTTT.

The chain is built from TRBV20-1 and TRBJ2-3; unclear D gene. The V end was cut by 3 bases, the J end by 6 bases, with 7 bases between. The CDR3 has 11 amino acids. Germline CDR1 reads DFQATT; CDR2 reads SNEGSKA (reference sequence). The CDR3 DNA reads TGCAGTGCTAGGATTAGGGATACGCAGTATTTT. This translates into CSARIRDTQYF.

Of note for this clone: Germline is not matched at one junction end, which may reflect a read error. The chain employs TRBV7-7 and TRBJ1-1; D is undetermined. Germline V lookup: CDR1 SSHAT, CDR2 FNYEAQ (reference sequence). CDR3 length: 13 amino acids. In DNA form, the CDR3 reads TGTGCTAGCAGCTTAGAGGTGAACACTGAAGCTTTCTTT. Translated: CASSLEVNTEAFF.

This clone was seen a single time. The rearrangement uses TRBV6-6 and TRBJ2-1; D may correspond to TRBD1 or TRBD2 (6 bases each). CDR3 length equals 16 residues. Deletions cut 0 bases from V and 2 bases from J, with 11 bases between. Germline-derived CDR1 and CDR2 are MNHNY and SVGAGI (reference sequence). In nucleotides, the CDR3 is TGTGCCAGCAGTTACTCGGGGGGCGCCGCCTACAATGAGCAGTTCTTC. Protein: CASSYSGGAAYNEQFF.

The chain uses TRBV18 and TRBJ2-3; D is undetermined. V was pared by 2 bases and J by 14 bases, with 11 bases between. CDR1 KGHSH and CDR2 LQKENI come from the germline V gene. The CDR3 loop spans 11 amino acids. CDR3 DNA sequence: TGTGCCAGCTCACCAGGGGTAACGTGGTATTTT. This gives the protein CASSPGVTWYF. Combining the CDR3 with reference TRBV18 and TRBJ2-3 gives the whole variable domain NAGVMQNPRHLVRRRGQEARLRCSPMKGHSHVYWYRQLPEEGLKFMVYLQKENIIDESGMPKERFSAEFPKEGPSILRIQQVVRGDSAAYFCASSPGVTWYFGPGTRLTVL.

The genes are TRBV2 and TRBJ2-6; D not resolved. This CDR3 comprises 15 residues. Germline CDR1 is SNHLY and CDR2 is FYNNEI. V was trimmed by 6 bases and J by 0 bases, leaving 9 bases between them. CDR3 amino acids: CASRVGISGANVLTF. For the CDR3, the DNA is TGTGCCAGCAGAGTGGGTATCTCTGGGGCCAACGTCCTGACTTTC.

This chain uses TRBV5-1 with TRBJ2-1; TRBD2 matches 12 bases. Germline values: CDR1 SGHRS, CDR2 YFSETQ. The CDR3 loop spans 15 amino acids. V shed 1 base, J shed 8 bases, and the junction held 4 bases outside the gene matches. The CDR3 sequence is CASSLMASGRDEQFF. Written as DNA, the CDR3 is TGCGCCAGCAGCTTGATGGCTAGCGGGAGGGATGAGCAGTTCTTC.

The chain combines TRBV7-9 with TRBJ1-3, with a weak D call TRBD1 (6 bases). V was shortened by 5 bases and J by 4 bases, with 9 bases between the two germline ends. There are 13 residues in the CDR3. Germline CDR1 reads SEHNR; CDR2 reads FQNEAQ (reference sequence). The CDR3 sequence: CASSATGGNTIYF. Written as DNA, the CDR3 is TGTGCCAGCAGCGCAACAGGGGGAAACACCATATATTTT. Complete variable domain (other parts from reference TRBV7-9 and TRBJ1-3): DTGVSQNPRHKITKRGQNVTFRCDPISEHNRLYWYRQTLGQGPEFLTYFQNEAQLEKSRLLSDRFSAERPKGSFSTLEIQRTEQGDSAMYLCASSATGGNTIYFGEGSWLTVV.

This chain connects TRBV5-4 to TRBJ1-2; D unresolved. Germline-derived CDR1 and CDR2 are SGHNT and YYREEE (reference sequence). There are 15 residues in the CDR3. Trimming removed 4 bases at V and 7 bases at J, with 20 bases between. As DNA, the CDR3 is TGTGCCAGCAGCCTCAGGACGGGGAGAGACGGTGGCTACACCTTC. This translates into CASSLRTGRDGGYTF.

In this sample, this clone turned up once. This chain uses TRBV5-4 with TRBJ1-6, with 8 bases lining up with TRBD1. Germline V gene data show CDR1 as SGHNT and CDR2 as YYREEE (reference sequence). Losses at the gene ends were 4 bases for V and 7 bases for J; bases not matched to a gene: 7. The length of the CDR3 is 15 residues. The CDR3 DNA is TGTGCCAGCAGCCTGGACAGGGAGAAGAATTCACCCCTCCACTTT. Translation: CASSLDREKNSPLHF.

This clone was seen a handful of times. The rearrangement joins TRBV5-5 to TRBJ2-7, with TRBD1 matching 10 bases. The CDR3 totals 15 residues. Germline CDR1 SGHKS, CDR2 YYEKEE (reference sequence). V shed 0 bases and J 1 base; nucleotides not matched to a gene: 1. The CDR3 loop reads CASSLGQGASYEQYF. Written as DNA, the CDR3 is TGTGCCAGCAGCTTGGGACAGGGGGCATCCTACGAGCAGTACTTC.

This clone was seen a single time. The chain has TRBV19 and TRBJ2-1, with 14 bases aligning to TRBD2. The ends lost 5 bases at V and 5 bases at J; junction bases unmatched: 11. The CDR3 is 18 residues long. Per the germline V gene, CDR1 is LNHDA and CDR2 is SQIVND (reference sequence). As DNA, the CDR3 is TGTGCCAGTAGTGGCCGACTAGCGGGAGGGCCGTTTGACAATGAGCAGTTCTTC. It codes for CASSGRLAGGPFDNEQFF. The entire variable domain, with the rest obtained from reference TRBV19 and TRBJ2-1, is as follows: DGGITQSPKYLFRKEGQNVTLSCEQNLNHDAMYWYRQDPGQGLRLIYYSQIVNDFQKGDIAEGYSVSREKKESFPLTVTSAQKNPTAFYLCASSGRLAGGPFDNEQFFGPGTRLTVL.

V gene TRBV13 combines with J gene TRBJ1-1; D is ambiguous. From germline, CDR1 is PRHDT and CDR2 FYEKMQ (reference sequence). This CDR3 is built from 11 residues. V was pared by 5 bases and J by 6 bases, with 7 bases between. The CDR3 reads CASSTRAEAFF. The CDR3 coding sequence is TGTGCCAGCAGCACGCGCGCTGAAGCTTTCTTT.